The subject of this entry is one TCR beta chain. In the PCR, 60 Vbeta and 13 Jbeta primers were used. Clones were read by immunoSEQ multiplex PCR, and TCRdb kept only the in-frame ones, dropping some. The sample has just over 150,000 clones, less than 90% seen once. The data were obtained in a study of cytomegalovirus exposure and HLA in healthy donors. Nominally healthy donors provided the samples, though records likely missed some immune exposures. With V trimmed by 6 bases and J by 1 base, 13 bases remained unmatched. From germline, CDR1 is MDHEN and CDR2 SYDVKM. This CDR3 is 18 amino acids long. What was sequenced was PBMCs. The TCR sequence derives from a male donor in good health and CMV-seropositive. The J gene is TRBJ1-5, the V gene TRBV28; 9 bases fit TRBD1. As DNA, the CDR3 is TGTGCCAGCAGCCCCCGGACAGGGGCCTTATCGAGCAATCAGCCCCAGCATTTT. Amino acids: CASSPRTGALSSNQPQHF.